The rows below give T cell receptor beta chains drawn from one sample of a study of CD8 T cells in ankylosing spondylitis. TCRdb analysed the 5' RACE reads with MiXCR anew, one entry per CDR3 protein. The sample lists more than 300,000 distinct CDR3 sequences, roughly 12% occurring once. Sequencing was performed on blood, either unsorted or a sorted T cell fraction (not recorded which). Receptor source: a female donor with ankylosing spondylitis or in good health (not recorded which). Both conserved end residues are part of each CDR3. A D gene is named only where the DNA matches it firmly. Clone size is given for some rows only: seen once, a few or many times, or a class if the clone is expanded.

>TRBJ2-2|-|16|TRBV7-7|many
TGTGCCAGCAGCTTAGAGGCTGGGCGAGGCACCGGGGAGCTGTTTTTT
CASSLEAGRGTGELFF
>TRBJ1-2|-|16|TRBV7-9|few
TGTGCCAGCAGCTTAGCGGGGTATGGTGAGGTCGATGGCTACACCTTC
CASSLAGYGEVDGYTF
>TRBJ2-5|-|13|TRBV6-2/TRBV6-3|many
TGTGCCAGCACCCGGGACCACGAAGAGACCCAGTACTTC
CASTRDHEETQYF
>TRBJ2-2|TRBD2|13|TRBV12-3/TRBV12-4|few
TGTGCCAGCACCCTAGCGGGGGCCGGGGAGCTGTTTTTT
CASTLAGAGELFF
>TRBJ1-2|-|14|TRBV12-3/TRBV12-4|many
TGTGCCAGCAGTTTAGGGAAAGGGGGCTATGGCTACACCTTC
CASSLGKGGYGYTF
>TRBJ2-2|TRBD2|16|TRBV20-1|many
TGCAGTGCGCGGTTCCTAGCGGGAGGTGACACCGGGGAGCTGTTTTTT
CSARFLAGGDTGELFF
>TRBJ2-7|TRBD1|13|TRBV5-1|few
TGCGCCAGCAGCCCTACAGGGGACCACGAGCAGTACTTC
CASSPTGDHEQYF
>TRBJ2-7|TRBD1|14|TRBV20-1|few
TGCAGTGCTAGATTGACAGGGGGGATTCACGAGCAGTACTTC
CSARLTGGIHEQYF
>TRBJ2-1|TRBD2|18|TRBV20-1|many
TGCAGTGCTAGAGGGGGACTAGTGATGGGGGAATCCTACAATGAGCAGTTCTTC
CSARGGLVMGESYNEQFF
>TRBJ2-7|TRBD1|15|TRBV20-1|-
TGCAGTGCTAGGGAGACAGGGCGGGTTGGGTACGAGCAGTACTTC
CSARETGRVGYEQYF
>TRBJ1-4|-|15|TRBV5-1|many
TGCGCCAGCAGCATCGGGACGGCAACTAATGAAAAACTGTTTTTT
CASSIGTATNEKLFF
>TRBJ1-1|-|16|TRBV25-1|many
TGTGCCAGCATCCTATCCGGCGGACTGGGGAACACTGAAGCTTTCTTT
CASILSGGLGNTEAFF
>TRBJ1-1|-|13|TRBV20-1|-
TGCAGTGCTAGAATACAGGAAAATACTGAAGCTTTCTTT
CSARIQENTEAFF